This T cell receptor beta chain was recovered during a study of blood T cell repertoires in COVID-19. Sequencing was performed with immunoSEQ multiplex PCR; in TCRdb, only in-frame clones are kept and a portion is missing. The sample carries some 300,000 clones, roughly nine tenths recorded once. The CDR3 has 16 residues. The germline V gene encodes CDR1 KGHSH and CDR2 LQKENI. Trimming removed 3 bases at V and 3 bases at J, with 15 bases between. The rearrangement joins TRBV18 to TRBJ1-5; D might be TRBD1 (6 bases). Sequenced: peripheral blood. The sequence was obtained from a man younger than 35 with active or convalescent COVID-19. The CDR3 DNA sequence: TGTGCCAGCTCACCCGATGGACAGACGATCAATCAGCCCCAGCATTTT. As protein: CASSPDGQTINQPQHF.